This TCR beta chain derives from a study of cytomegalovirus exposure and HLA in healthy donors. General study results and limits: The dataset shows that most TCR sequences were rare, while some public TCRs occurred in many donors.

Trimming at V came to 0 bases and at J to 8 bases, leaving 4 bases not matched to a gene. This CDR3 is built from 13 residues. Looked up from germline, CDR1 is SGHRS and CDR2 is YFSETQ. This PCR relied on a set of 60 Vbeta primers and 13 Jbeta primers. Assay: immunoSEQ multiplex PCR; the TCRdb copy retains only in-frame clones and omits some. The sample holds tens of thousands of clones, roughly four fifths seen once. Comments on this clone: Its antigen is still unknown.

Whereas donors were nominally healthy upon sampling, unrecorded immune exposures were probable. Sequencing was carried out using PBMCs. This TCR was sampled from a woman between 40 and 55 years old in good health and CMV-seronegative. The rearrangement uses TRBV5-1 and TRBJ1-2; 7 nucleotides agree with TRBD1. CDR3 amino acids: CASSLESGGGYTF. Written as DNA, the CDR3 is TGCGCCAGCAGCTTGGAATCAGGGGGAGGCTACACCTTC.